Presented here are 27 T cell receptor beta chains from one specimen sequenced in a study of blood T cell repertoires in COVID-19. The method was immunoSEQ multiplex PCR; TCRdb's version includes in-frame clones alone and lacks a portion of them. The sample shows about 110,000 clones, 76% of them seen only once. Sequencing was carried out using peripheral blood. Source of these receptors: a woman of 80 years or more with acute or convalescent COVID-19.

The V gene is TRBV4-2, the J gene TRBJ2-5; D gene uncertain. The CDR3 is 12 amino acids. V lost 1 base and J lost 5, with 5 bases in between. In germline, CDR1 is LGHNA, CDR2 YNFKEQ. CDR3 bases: TGTGCCAGCAGCCAAGTACGGGAGACCCAGTACTTC. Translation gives CASSQVRETQYF.

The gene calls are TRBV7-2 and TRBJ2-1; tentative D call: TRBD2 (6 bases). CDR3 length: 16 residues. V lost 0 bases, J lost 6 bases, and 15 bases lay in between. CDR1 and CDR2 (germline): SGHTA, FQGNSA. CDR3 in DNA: TGTGCCAGCAGCTTAGCAGGTAGCGGAACTACCAATGAGCAGTTCTTC. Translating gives CASSLAGSGTTNEQFF.

The CDR3 nucleotides are TGTGCCAGCAGTTTATCTCGACGATGGGGGGGGAACACTGAAGCTTTCTTT. Its protein product is CASSLSRRWGGNTEAFF. This chain uses TRBV27 with TRBJ1-1, with D possibly TRBD1 on 5 matching bases. This CDR3 spans 17 amino acids. V was clipped by 0 bases and J by 1 base, with 15 bases between them. The germline CDR1 and CDR2 sequences are MNHEY and SMNVEV (reference sequence).

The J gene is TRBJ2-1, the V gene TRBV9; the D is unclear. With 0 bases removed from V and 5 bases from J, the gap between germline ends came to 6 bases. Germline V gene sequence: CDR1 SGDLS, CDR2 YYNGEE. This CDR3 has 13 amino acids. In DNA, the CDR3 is TGTGCCAGCAGCGTAGGCTCTAACAATGAGCAGTTCTTC. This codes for CASSVGSNNEQFF.

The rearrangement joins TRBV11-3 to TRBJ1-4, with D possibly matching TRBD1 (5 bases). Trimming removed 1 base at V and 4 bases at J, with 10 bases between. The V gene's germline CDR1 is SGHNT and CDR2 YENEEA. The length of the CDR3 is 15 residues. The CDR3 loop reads CASSLGQQRNEKLFF. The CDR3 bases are TGTGCCAGCAGCTTAGGACAGCAGCGTAATGAAAAACTGTTTTTT. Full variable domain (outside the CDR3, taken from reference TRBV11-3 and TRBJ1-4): EAGVVQSPRYKIIEKKQPVAFWCNPISGHNTLYWYLQNLGQGPELLIRYENEEAVDDSQLPKDRFSAERLKGVDSTLKIQPAELGDSAVYLCASSLGQQRNEKLFFGSGTQLSVL.

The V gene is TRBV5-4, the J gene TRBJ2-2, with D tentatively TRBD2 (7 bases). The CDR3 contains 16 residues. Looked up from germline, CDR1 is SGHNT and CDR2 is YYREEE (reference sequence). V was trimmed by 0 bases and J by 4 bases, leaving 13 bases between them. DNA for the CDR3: TGTGCCAGCAGCTTGGCCGGCGGGGGCAGCACCGGGGAGCTGTTTTTT. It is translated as CASSLAGGGSTGELFF.

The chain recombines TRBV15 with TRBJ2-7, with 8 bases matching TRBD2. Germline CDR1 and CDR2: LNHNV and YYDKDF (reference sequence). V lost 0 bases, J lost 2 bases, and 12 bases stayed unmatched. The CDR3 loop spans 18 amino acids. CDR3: CATSRERPGSGMAYEQYF. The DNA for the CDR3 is TGTGCCACCAGCAGAGAGCGTCCCGGTAGCGGGATGGCCTACGAGCAGTACTTC.

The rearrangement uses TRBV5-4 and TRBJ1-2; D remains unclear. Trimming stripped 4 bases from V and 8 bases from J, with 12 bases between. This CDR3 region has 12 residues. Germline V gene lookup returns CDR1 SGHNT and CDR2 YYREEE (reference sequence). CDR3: CASSVPTRGYTF. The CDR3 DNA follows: TGTGCCAGCAGCGTGCCCACTCGGGGCTACACCTTC.

CDR3 DNA sequence: TGTGCCAGCAGCTTAGCCGCAGATACGCAGTATTTT. Translated, it gives CASSLAADTQYF. This rearrangement joins TRBV11-2 to TRBJ2-3; D unclear. This CDR3 contains 12 residues. The ends were cut back, 1 base at V and 4 bases at J, with 3 bases in the middle. Looked up from germline, CDR1 is SGHAT and CDR2 is FQNNGV.

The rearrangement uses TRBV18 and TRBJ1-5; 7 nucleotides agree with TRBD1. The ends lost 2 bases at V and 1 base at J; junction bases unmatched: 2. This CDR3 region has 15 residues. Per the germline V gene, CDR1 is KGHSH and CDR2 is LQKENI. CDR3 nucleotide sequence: TGTGCCAGCTCACCAGACAGGGCGAGCAATCAGCCCCAGCATTTT. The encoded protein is CASSPDRASNQPQHF.

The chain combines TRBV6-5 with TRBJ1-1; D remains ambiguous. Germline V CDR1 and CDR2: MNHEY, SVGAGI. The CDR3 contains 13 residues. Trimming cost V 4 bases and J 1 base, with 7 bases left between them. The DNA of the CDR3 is TGTGCCAGCAGTTTCGCCGGGAACACTGAAGCTTTCTTT. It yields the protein CASSFAGNTEAFF.

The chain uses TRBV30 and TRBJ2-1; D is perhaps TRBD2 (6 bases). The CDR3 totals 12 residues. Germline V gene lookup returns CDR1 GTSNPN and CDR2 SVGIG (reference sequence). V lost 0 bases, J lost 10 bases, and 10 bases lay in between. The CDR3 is CAWSVLAREQFF. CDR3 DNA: TGTGCCTGGAGTGTACTAGCAAGGGAGCAGTTCTTC.

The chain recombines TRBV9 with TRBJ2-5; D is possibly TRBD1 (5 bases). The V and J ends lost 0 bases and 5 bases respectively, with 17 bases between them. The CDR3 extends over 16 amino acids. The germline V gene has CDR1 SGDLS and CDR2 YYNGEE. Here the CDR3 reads CASSVDQGSIWETQYF. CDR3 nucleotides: TGTGCCAGCAGCGTAGATCAGGGCTCGATTTGGGAGACCCAGTACTTC. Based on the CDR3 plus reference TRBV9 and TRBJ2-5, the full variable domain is DSGVTQTPKHLITATGQRVTLRCSPRSGDLSVYWYQQSLDQGLQFLIQYYNGEERAKGNILERFSAQQFPDLHSELNLSSLELGDSALYFCASSVDQGSIWETQYFGPGTRLLVL.

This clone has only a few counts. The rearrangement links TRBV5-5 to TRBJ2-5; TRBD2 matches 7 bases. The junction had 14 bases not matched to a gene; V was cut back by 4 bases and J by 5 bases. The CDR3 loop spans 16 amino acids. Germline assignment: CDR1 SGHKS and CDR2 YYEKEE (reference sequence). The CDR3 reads CASSPPPTLGGETQYF. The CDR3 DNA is TGTGCCAGCAGCCCCCCACCGACACTGGGGGGGGAGACCCAGTACTTC.

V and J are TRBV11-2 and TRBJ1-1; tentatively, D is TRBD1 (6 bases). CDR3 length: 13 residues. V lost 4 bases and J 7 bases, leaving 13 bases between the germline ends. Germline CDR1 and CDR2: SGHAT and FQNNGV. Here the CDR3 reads CASSYVRGGEAFF. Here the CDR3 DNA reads TGTGCCAGCAGCTACGTACGAGGGGGTGAAGCTTTCTTT.

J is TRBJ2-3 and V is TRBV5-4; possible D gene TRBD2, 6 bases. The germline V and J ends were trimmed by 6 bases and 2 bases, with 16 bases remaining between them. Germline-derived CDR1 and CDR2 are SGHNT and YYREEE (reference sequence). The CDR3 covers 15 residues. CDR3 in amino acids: CASKKEAGYTDTQYF. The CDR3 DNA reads TGTGCCAGCAAAAAGGAGGCGGGATACACAGATACGCAGTATTTT.

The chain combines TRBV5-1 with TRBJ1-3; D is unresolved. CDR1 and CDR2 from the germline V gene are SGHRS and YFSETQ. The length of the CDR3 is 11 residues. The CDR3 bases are TGCGCACCGTTGGGCAGAAACACCATATATTTT. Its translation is CAPLGRNTIYF.

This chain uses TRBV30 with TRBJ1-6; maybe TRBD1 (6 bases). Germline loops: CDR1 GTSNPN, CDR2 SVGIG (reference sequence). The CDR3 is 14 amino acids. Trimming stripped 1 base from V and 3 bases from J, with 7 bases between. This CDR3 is CAWSGQDYNSPLHF. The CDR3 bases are TGTGCCTGGAGTGGACAGGACTATAATTCACCCCTCCACTTT.

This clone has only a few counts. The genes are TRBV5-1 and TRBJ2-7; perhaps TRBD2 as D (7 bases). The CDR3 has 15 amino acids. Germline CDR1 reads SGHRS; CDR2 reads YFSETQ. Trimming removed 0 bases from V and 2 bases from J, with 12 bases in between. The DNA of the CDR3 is TGCGCCAGCAGCTTGGAAGCCGGGGGGCCCTACGAGCAGTACTTC. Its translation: CASSLEAGGPYEQYF.

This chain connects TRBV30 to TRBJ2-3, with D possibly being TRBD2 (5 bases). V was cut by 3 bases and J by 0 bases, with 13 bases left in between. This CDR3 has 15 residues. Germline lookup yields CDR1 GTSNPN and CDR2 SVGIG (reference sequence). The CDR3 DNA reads TGTGCCTGGAGGGTGACGGGCGGGAGCACAGATACGCAGTATTTT. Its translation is CAWRVTGGSTDTQYF.

CDR3 sequence: CASSMYDRANTEAFF. The CDR3 region has the DNA TGTGCCAGCAGTATGTACGACAGGGCGAACACTGAAGCTTTCTTT. This rearrangement joins TRBV27 to TRBJ1-1; 7 nucleotides match TRBD1. CDR3 length equals 15 residues. The trim removed 5 bases at V and 1 base at J, leaving 7 bases unmatched. Germline CDR1 MNHEY, CDR2 SMNVEV (reference sequence).

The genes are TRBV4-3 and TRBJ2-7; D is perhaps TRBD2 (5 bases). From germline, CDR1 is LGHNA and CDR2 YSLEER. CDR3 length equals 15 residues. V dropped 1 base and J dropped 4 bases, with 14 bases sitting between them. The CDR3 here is CASSQGFSGTYEQYF. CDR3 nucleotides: TGCGCCAGCAGCCAAGGCTTCAGCGGCACTTACGAGCAGTACTTC.

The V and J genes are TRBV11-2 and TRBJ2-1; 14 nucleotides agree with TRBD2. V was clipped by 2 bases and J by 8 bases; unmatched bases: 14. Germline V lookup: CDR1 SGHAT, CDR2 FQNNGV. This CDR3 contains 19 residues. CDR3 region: CASSLTLTSGGAREYEQFF. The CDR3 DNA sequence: TGTGCCAGCAGCTTAACCCTGACTAGCGGGGGGGCTCGAGAATATGAGCAGTTCTTC.

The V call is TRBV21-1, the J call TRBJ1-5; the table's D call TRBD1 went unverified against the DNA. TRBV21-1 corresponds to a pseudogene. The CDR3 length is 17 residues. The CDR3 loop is CASSKSRSDRSNQPQHF. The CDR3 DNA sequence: TGTGCCAGCAGCAAGAGCCGGTCGGACAGAAGCAATCAGCCCCAGCATTTT.

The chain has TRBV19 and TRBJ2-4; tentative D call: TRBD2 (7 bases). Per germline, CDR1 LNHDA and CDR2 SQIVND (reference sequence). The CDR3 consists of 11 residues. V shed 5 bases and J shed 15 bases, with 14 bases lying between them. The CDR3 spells CASSLSGDMYF. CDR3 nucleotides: TGTGCCAGTAGTCTCAGCGGGGACATGTACTTC. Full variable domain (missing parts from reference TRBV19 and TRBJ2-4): DGGITQSPKYLFRKEGQNVTLSCEQNLNHDAMYWYRQDPGQGLRLIYYSQIVNDFQKGDIAEGYSVSREKKESFPLTVTSAQKNPTAFYLCASSLSGDMYFGAGTRLSVL.

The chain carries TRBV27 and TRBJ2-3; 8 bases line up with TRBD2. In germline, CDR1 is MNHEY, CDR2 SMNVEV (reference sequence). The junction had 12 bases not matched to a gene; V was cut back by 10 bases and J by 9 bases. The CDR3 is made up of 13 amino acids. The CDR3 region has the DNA TGTGCCACCACCGCGGGGACTAGGTCAACGCAGTATTTT. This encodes CATTAGTRSTQYF.

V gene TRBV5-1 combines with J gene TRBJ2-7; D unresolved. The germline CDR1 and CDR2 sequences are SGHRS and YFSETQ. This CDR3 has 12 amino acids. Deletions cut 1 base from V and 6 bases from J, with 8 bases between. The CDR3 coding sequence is TGCGCCAGCAGCTTGTCGGGTGGCGAGCAGTACTTC. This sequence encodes CASSLSGGEQYF.